This TCR beta chain was sequenced in a study of blood T cell repertoires in COVID-19. Study overall: The origin of the acute and convalescent COVID-19 samples was the United States, Italy and Spain. T cells, B-cell-depleted T cells, or PBMCs provided the cDNA or gDNA that served as material.

Original processing notes: The assay estimated nucleated cells by amplifying reference gene primers. Produced via immunoSEQ multiplex PCR; TCRdb's table is partial and in-frame only. For V, J and clone size, that table is used; D and trimming come from the DNA. The profile covers approximately 290,000 clones, with roughly 87% appearing a single time and roughly 2.1% taken by the ten largest. What was sequenced was peripheral blood. This receptor was taken from a man aged 18 to 29 with active or convalescent COVID-19.

DNA of the CDR3: TGTGCCAGCAGCCCCCCCTCAGGGTATAACGCCGGGGAGCTGTTTTTT. As protein: CASSPPSGYNAGELFF. The chain joins TRBV13 to TRBJ2-2, with D possibly being TRBD1 (5 bases). CDR1 is PRHDT, CDR2 FYEKMQ, per germline (reference sequence). This CDR3 is 16 amino acids long. Trimming took 5 bases from V and 6 from J, leaving 19 bases between them.